This T cell receptor (beta chain) was found in a study of regulatory T cells in long-lasting Graves disease. Specified time point: newly diagnosed GD, antithyroid drugs for less than 3 months. TCR sequences were obtained from RNA taken from PBMCs. Through Arm-PCR of CDR3 regions and iRepertoire HTBI primers, TCR beta libraries were built. TCRdb re-called the multiplex PCR reads with MiXCR, one entry per CDR3 protein. The repertoire holds approximately 540,000 distinct CDR3 sequences, with about 12% as singletons. Germline V gene lookup returns CDR1 SGHAT and CDR2 FQNNGV. This CDR3 region has 13 residues. V lost 5 bases to trimming and J lost 8 bases, with 13 bases between them. A word on this clonotype: Its antigen is not known.

Study-wide points: When disease was persistent, TRBV28, TRBJ1-2 and TRBJ2-5 were the favored segments. New patients shared over 900 public clonotypes, and persistent patients shared more, with 2,741. A limited number of samples was an acknowledged limitation.

These data also formed part of another study, on T cells in Graves' hyperthyroidism and ophthalmopathy. That study adds: Diagnoses rested on clinical symptoms, serum thyroxine and TRAb, thyroid ultrasound and orbital computed tomography.

This chain uses TRBV11-2 with TRBJ2-4; D gene uncertain. The source was peripheral blood mononuclear cells (PBMCs), collected at new diagnosis, from a patient treated with antithyroid drugs. The TCR was taken from a woman in her 30s with Graves disease. DNA for the CDR3: TGTGCCAGCAGCCGCAACGAGGAACACATTCAGTACTTC. It is translated as CASSRNEEHIQYF.